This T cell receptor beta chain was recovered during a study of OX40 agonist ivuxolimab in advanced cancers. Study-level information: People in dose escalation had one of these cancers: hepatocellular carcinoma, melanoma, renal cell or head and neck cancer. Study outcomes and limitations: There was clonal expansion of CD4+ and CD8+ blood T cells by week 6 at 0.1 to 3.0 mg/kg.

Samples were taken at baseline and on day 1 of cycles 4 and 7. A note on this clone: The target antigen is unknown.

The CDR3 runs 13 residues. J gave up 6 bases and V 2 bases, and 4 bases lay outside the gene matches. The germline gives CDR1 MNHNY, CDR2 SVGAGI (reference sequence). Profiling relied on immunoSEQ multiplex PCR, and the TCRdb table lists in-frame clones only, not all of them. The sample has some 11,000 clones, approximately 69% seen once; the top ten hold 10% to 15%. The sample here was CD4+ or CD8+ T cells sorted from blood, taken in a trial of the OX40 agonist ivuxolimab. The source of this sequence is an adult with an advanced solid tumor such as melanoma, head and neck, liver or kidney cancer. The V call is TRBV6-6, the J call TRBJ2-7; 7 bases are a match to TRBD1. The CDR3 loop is CASSYNRGREQYF. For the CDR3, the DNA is TGTGCCAGCAGTTACAACAGGGGTCGCGAGCAGTACTTC.